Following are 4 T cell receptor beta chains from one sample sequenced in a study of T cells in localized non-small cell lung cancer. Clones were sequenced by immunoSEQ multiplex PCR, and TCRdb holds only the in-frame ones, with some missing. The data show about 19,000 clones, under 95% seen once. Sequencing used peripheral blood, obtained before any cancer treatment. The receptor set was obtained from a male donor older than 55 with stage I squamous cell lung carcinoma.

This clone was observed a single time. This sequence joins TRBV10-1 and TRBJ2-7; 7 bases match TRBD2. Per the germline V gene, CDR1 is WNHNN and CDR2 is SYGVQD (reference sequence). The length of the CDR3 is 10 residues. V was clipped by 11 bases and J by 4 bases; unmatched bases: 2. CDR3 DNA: TGCGCCGGGGGGGAGTACGAGCAGTACTTC. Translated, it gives CAGGEYEQYF.

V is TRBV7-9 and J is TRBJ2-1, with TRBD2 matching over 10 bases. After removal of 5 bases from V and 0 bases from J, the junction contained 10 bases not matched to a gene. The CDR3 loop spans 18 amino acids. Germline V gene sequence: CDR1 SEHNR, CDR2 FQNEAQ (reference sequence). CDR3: CASSPPGLARGSYNEQFF. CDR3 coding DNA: TGTGCCAGCAGCCCGCCGGGACTAGCGAGAGGCTCCTACAATGAGCAGTTCTTC.

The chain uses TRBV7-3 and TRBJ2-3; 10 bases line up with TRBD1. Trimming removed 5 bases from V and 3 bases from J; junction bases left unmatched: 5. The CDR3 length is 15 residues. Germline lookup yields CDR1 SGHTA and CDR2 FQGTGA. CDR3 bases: TGTGCCAGCAGCACCACGGGACAGGGGACAGATACGCAGTATTTT. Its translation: CASSTTGQGTDTQYF.

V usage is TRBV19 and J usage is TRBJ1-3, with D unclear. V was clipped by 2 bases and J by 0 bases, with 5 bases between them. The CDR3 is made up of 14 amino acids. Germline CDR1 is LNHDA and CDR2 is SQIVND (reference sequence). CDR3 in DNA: TGTGCCAGTAGTATATCCATCTCTGGAAACACCATATATTTT. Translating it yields CASSISISGNTIYF.